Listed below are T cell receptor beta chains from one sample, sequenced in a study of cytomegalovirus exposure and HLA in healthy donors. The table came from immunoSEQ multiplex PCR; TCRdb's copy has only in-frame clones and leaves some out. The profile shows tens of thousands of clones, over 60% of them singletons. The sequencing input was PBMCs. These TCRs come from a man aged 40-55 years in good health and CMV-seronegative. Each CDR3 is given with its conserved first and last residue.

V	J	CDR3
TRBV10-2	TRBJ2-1	CASSARRGVLNEQFF
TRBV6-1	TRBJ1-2	CASSIEGLRGGGYTF
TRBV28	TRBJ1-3	CASRGQGRNSGNTIYF
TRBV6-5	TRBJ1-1	CASSYSALNTEAFF
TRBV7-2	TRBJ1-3	CASSPKTYRETSSGNTIYF
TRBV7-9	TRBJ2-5	CASSMGTSGRETQYF
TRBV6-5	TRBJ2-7	CASKNSGRGSEQYF
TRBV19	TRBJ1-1	CASSIGREVKYGAEAFF
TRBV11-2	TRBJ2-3	CASSPRFATSTDTQYF
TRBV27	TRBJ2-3	CASSMDTGATDTQYF
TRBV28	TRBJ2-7	CASSPSLEQYF
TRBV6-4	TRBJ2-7	CASSDSRTGGDEQYF
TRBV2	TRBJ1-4	CASRTQGAREKLFF
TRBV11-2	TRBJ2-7	CASSLDAIYEQYF
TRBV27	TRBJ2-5	CASSFVVGDKLGETQYF
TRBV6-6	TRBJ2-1	CASSRLAGNNEQFF
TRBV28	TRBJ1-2	CASSSLDRFYGYTF
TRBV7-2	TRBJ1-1	CASTSTVPPTEAFF
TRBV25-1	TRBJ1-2	CASSVLDRGSGGYTF
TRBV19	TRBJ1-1	CASIWGGTEAFF
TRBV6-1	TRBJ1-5	CASSEARTGGNQPQHF
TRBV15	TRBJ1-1	CATSSRGPGTEAFF
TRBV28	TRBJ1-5	CASSLGTGKPQHF
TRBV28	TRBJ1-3	CASIPPGTGNTIYF
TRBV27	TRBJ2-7	CASSLGQGAYEQYF
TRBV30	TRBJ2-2	CAWSARRTAGELFF
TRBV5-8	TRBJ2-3	CASSSGLAGPVDTQYF
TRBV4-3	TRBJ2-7	CASSQDTGTGAYEQYF
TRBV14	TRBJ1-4	CASSQGRQGLNEKLFF
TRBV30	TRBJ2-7	CAHRLAGAYEQYF
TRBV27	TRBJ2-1	CASSLGTGVSYNEQFF
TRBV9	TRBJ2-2	CASSSSKIGLASGELFF
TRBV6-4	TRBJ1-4	CASSDYGGKEEKLFF
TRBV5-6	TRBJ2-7	CASSLDPRASYEQYF
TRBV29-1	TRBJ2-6	CSASVSGANVLTF
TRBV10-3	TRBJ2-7	CAISELPHSGSYEQYF